The next 31 T cell receptor beta chains were all read from a single sample in a study of CD4 T cells in relation to SARS-CoV-2 and coronaviruses. No antigen has been identified for these receptors. Measured with immunoSEQ multiplex PCR; TCRdb has only the in-frame clones, and not every one. The repertoire has tens of thousands of clones, over 70% of them found once; the top ten carry over 0.95%. The specimen sequenced was naive CD4+ T cells from PBMCs, cultured in vitro. Sample subset: naive CD4+ T cells isolated by negative enrichment. The origin of the receptors is an adult with COVID-19.

The CDR3 DNA sequence: TGTGCCAGCAGCGAAGCCGGGACAGCAGCCGGGAACACCGGGGAGCTGTTTTTT. Translating gives CASSEAGTAAGNTGELFF. The chain links TRBV5-6 to TRBJ2-2; 7 nucleotides match TRBD1. With 4 bases clipped from V and 1 base from J, the junction kept 13 bases outside the gene matches. From germline, CDR1 is SGHDT and CDR2 YYEEEE. The CDR3 covers 18 residues.

The genes are TRBV27 and TRBJ1-4, with TRBD1 matching 7 bases. The CDR3 consists of 14 residues. V lost 9 bases to trimming and J lost 2 bases; unmatched junction nucleotides: 6. CDR1 and CDR2 from the germline V gene are MNHEY and SMNVEV (reference sequence). CDR3 sequence: CASHTGVTNEKLFF. CDR3 coding DNA: TGTGCCAGTCATACAGGGGTTACTAATGAAAAACTGTTTTTT.

V usage is TRBV19 and J usage is TRBJ2-7; 10 bases fit TRBD1. With V trimmed by 3 bases and J by 4 bases, 12 bases remained unmatched. Germline assignment: CDR1 LNHDA and CDR2 SQIVND (reference sequence). The CDR3 runs to 17 residues. For the CDR3, the DNA is TGTGCCAGTAGTATCAGGCCCCCGACAGGGGGCCCATACGAGCAGTACTTC. Translating it yields CASSIRPPTGGPYEQYF.

V gene TRBV28 combines with J gene TRBJ1-5; D unresolved. The germline V and J ends were trimmed by 5 bases and 4 bases, with 15 bases remaining between them. Germline loops: CDR1 MDHEN, CDR2 SYDVKM. This CDR3 is built from 15 residues. In DNA form, the CDR3 reads TGTGCCAGCAGTCAACTTGGACCTCGGAATCAGCCCCAGCATTTT. The encoded protein is CASSQLGPRNQPQHF.

This clone was seen only once. V and J are TRBV5-1 and TRBJ2-7; the match to TRBD2 covers 9 bases. The CDR3 runs to 16 residues. V lost 0 bases, J lost 2 bases, and 6 bases stayed unmatched. Germline V gene lookup returns CDR1 SGHRS and CDR2 YFSETQ. This chain's CDR3 is CASSLVRTSEAYEQYF. The CDR3 DNA reads TGCGCCAGCAGCTTGGTTCGGACTAGCGAGGCCTACGAGCAGTACTTC.

This chain links TRBV19 with TRBJ2-7; 11 nucleotides agree with TRBD2. The CDR3 runs to 20 residues. Germline V gene sequence: CDR1 LNHDA, CDR2 SQIVND (reference sequence). V gave up 1 base and J gave up 2 bases; unmatched junction bases: 16. The CDR3 sequence: CASSIGWLTSGSRGTYEQYF. CDR3 DNA: TGTGCCAGTAGTATAGGTTGGCTCACTAGCGGGAGCCGAGGGACCTACGAGCAGTACTTC.

The rearrangement links TRBV18 to TRBJ1-1; D gene uncertain. This CDR3 comprises 13 residues. Germline V gene sequence: CDR1 KGHSH, CDR2 LQKENI. Between the trimmed V and J ends, which lost 6 bases and 0 bases, there was a span of 8 bases. CDR3 protein: CASSPTLNTEAFF. The CDR3 DNA reads as TGTGCCAGCTCGCCCACACTGAACACTGAAGCTTTCTTT.

The chain carries TRBV6-5 and TRBJ1-1; D unclear. The CDR3 length is 14 residues. CDR1 and CDR2 from the germline V gene are MNHEY and SVGAGI. V was trimmed by 0 bases and J by 7 bases, leaving 12 bases between them. CDR3 DNA: TGTGCCAGCAGTTACTCGTGGGCTTCCGGTGAAGCTTTCTTT. It specifies CASSYSWASGEAFF.

This clone was detected a few times. The chain has TRBV19 and TRBJ2-1; D remains ambiguous. CDR1 and CDR2 (germline): LNHDA, SQIVND (reference sequence). This CDR3 has 13 amino acids. The V end lost 3 bases, the J end lost 5 bases, and 8 bases lay between the germline ends. The CDR3 region is CASSMQVNNEQFF. The CDR3 DNA sequence: TGTGCCAGTAGTATGCAGGTAAACAATGAGCAGTTCTTC. Full variable domain (rest looked up from reference TRBV19 and TRBJ2-1): DGGITQSPKYLFRKEGQNVTLSCEQNLNHDAMYWYRQDPGQGLRLIYYSQIVNDFQKGDIAEGYSVSREKKESFPLTVTSAQKNPTAFYLCASSMQVNNEQFFGPGTRLTVL.

V gene TRBV2 combines with J gene TRBJ2-3; the match to TRBD2 covers 12 bases. Germline assignment: CDR1 SNHLY and CDR2 FYNNEI. The CDR3 length is 16 residues. After removal of 11 bases from V and 2 bases from J, the junction contained 11 bases not matched to a gene. CDR3 residues: CAQRRGLAGYTDTQYF. The CDR3 DNA is TGTGCCCAGCGAAGAGGACTAGCGGGATACACAGATACGCAGTATTTT.

The chain is built from TRBV7-9 and TRBJ2-5, with 7 nucleotides matching TRBD1. CDR1 is SEHNR, CDR2 FQNEAQ, per germline (reference sequence). This CDR3 is built from 15 residues. V shed 5 bases, J shed 5 bases, and the junction held 11 bases outside the gene matches. This CDR3 reads CASSPRQGVRETQYF. The DNA of the CDR3 is TGTGCCAGCAGCCCAAGGCAGGGGGTTCGGGAGACCCAGTACTTC.

This rearrangement joins TRBV28 to TRBJ1-6; TRBD1 matches at 9 bases. CDR1 and CDR2 (germline): MDHEN, SYDVKM. V shed 5 bases, J shed 9 bases, and the junction held 14 bases outside the gene matches. This CDR3 is 17 amino acids long. The CDR3 sequence: CASSPGGSGQGGSPLHF. The CDR3 nucleotides are TGTGCCAGCAGTCCCGGCGGGTCGGGACAGGGCGGTTCACCCCTCCACTTT.

This sequence joins TRBV3-1 (or the pseudogene TRBV3-2) and TRBJ2-5; no clear D gene. Trimming pared 1 base from V and 3 bases from J, leaving 15 bases between. CDR3 length: 16 amino acids. The germline gives CDR1 LGHDT, CDR2 YNNKEL (reference sequence). The CDR3 loop is CASSQGTPAKEETQYF. The CDR3, as DNA: TGTGCCAGCAGCCAAGGGACCCCGGCGAAAGAAGAGACCCAGTACTTC.

The chain couples TRBV30 to TRBJ2-6, with D perhaps given as TRBD1 or TRBD2 (5 bases each). The length of the CDR3 is 16 residues. Germline V gene data show CDR1 as GTSNPN and CDR2 as SVGIG (reference sequence). V was clipped by 5 bases and J by 0 bases, with 14 bases between them. The CDR3 loop reads CAWLLGRISGANVLTF. Written as DNA, the CDR3 is TGTGCCTGGCTATTGGGACGGATCTCTGGGGCCAACGTCCTGACTTTC.

V usage is TRBV10-3 and J usage is TRBJ1-2; D unresolved. V lost 8 bases and J lost 4, with 11 bases in between. The CDR3 contains 12 residues. Per the germline V gene, CDR1 is ENHRY and CDR2 is SYGVKD. The CDR3 sequence is CAISGSSYGYTF. The CDR3 bases are TGTGCCATCTCCGGCAGTTCCTATGGCTACACCTTC.

The sample holds one count of this clone. The chain couples TRBV27 to TRBJ1-5; TRBD1 might be the D (5 bases). V was shortened by 8 bases and J by 0 bases, with 11 bases between the two germline ends. The CDR3 covers 14 residues. In germline, CDR1 is MNHEY, CDR2 SMNVEV (reference sequence). Here the CDR3 DNA reads TGTGCCAGCCGGGACTGGGATAGCAATCAGCCCCAGCATTTT. Its protein product is CASRDWDSNQPQHF.

The V gene is TRBV3-1 (or the pseudogene TRBV3-2), the J gene TRBJ2-1; TRBD1 might be the D (5 bases). The V gene's germline CDR1 is LGHDT and CDR2 YNNKEL (reference sequence). The V end lost 0 bases, the J end lost 10 bases, and 10 bases lay between the germline ends. There are 13 residues in the CDR3. The CDR3 sequence is CASSQDERQEQFF. CDR3 DNA: TGTGCCAGCAGCCAAGATGAGAGACAGGAGCAGTTCTTC.

This clone has more than one count but fewer than ten. This rearrangement joins TRBV19 to TRBJ1-5; TRBD1 might be the D (5 bases). CDR1 is LNHDA and CDR2 is SQIVND in the germline V gene (reference sequence). The CDR3 consists of 14 residues. V was clipped by 3 bases and J by 5 bases, with 11 bases between them. The CDR3 region has the DNA TGTGCCAGTAGTATCATACAGGAAGATCAGCCCCAGCATTTT. It encodes CASSIIQEDQPQHF.

This chain joins TRBV6-1 and TRBJ2-5, with 7 bases matching TRBD1. Germline V lookup: CDR1 MNHNS, CDR2 SASEGT. The CDR3 extends over 16 amino acids. After removal of 3 bases from V and 2 bases from J, the junction contained 9 bases not matched to a gene. The CDR3 nucleotides read TGTGCCAGCAGTGACCCAGGACAGGCCCTTCAAGAGACCCAGTACTTC. Its protein product is CASSDPGQALQETQYF.

This clone was seen a single time. The V and J genes are TRBV5-6 and TRBJ1-3; weak D call: TRBD1 (6 bases). In germline, CDR1 is SGHDT, CDR2 YYEEEE. V gave up 4 bases and J gave up 0 bases, with 11 bases separating them. This CDR3 comprises 15 residues. This CDR3 reads CASSNLDSSGNTIYF. The CDR3 nucleotides are TGTGCCAGCAGCAACCTGGACAGCTCTGGAAACACCATATATTTT.

The CDR3: CASSLALANRGYEQYF. Here the CDR3 DNA reads TGTGCCAGCAGCCTAGCTCTAGCGAACCGGGGGTACGAGCAGTACTTC. The chain employs TRBV5-5 and TRBJ2-7, with D possibly matching TRBD2 (6 bases). The V and J ends lost 4 bases and 4 bases respectively, with 21 bases between them. The germline V gene encodes CDR1 SGHKS and CDR2 YYEKEE (reference sequence). The CDR3 is 16 amino acids.

This chain connects TRBV5-1 to TRBJ2-1, with TRBD2 matching over 11 bases. The CDR3 spans 15 residues. CDR1 is SGHRS, CDR2 YFSETQ, per germline. Trimming cost V 4 bases and J 6 bases; bases outside gene matches: 6. CDR3 DNA: TGCGCCAGCAGCCTGGGACTAGCGGAGACCAATGAGCAGTTCTTC. This gives the protein CASSLGLAETNEQFF. Full variable domain (outside the CDR3, taken from reference TRBV5-1 and TRBJ2-1): KAGVTQTPRYLIKTRGQQVTLSCSPISGHRSVSWYQQTPGQGLQFLFEYFSETQRNKGNFPGRFSGRQFSNSRSEMNVSTLELGDSALYLCASSLGLAETNEQFFGPGTRLTVL.

This sequence joins TRBV3-1 (or the pseudogene TRBV3-2) and TRBJ1-1; maybe TRBD1 (6 bases). Germline CDR1 reads LGHDT; CDR2 reads YNNKEL (reference sequence). This CDR3 comprises 16 residues. Trimming removed 3 bases from V and 3 bases from J, with 17 bases in between. CDR3 amino acids: CASSHKSGGRDTEAFF. For the CDR3, the DNA is TGTGCCAGCAGCCACAAAAGCGGGGGCCGGGACACTGAAGCTTTCTTT.

This clone has a handful of counts. This chain joins TRBV2 and TRBJ1-1, with D unresolved. This CDR3 region has 16 residues. V shed 5 bases and J shed 1 base, with 17 bases lying between them. Per germline, CDR1 SNHLY and CDR2 FYNNEI. The chain's CDR3 is CASSTSPLPANTEAFF. In DNA form, the CDR3 reads TGTGCCAGCAGTACCTCCCCTCTCCCGGCGAACACTGAAGCTTTCTTT. The full variable domain, its missing parts supplied by reference TRBV2 and TRBJ1-1, is EPEVTQTPSHQVTQMGQEVILRCVPISNHLYFYWYRQILGQKVEFLVSFYNNEISEKSEIFDDQFSVERPDGSNFTLKIRSTKLEDSAMYFCASSTSPLPANTEAFFGQGTRLTVV.

The CDR3 DNA follows: TGTGCCAGCAGTGAAAGGGGTACAGGGGGCCAAGAGACCCAGTACTTC. Translation: CASSERGTGGQETQYF. The rearrangement links TRBV25-1 to TRBJ2-5; 8 nucleotides align to TRBD1. Germline loops: CDR1 MGHDK, CDR2 SYGVNS. The V and J ends lost 2 bases and 1 base, in that order; junction bases with no gene match: 6. The CDR3 spans 16 residues.

This chain links TRBV19 with TRBJ2-2, with D possibly matching TRBD1 (6 bases). Germline V gene sequence: CDR1 LNHDA, CDR2 SQIVND (reference sequence). Trimming removed 4 bases at V and 1 base at J, with 16 bases between. The CDR3 runs to 17 residues. Here the CDR3 reads CASSRSGTPLNTGELFF. In DNA form, the CDR3 reads TGTGCCAGTAGTAGATCCGGGACACCCCTGAACACCGGGGAGCTGTTTTTT.

The chain employs TRBV28 and TRBJ2-3; D is possibly TRBD1 or TRBD2 (5 bases each). The length of the CDR3 is 15 residues. Germline assignment: CDR1 MDHEN and CDR2 SYDVKM. Trimming took off 5 bases at V and 2 bases at J, with 14 bases between the two ends. The CDR3 region has the DNA TGTGCCAGCAGTCCCTCCGGGACCCTCACAGATACGCAGTATTTT. It specifies CASSPSGTLTDTQYF.

The rearrangement uses TRBV7-9 and TRBJ1-4, with 12 bases fitting TRBD1. J lost 3 bases, V lost 4 bases, and 12 bases had no gene match. Germline CDR1 is SEHNR and CDR2 is FQNEAQ (reference sequence). The length of the CDR3 is 19 residues. The CDR3 DNA reads as TGTGCCAGCAGCTCTTCCCGGGACAGGGGGCTGGGGGCTAATGAAAAACTGTTTTTT. Its protein is CASSSSRDRGLGANEKLFF. Based on the CDR3 plus reference TRBV7-9 and TRBJ1-4, the full variable domain is DTGVSQNPRHKITKRGQNVTFRCDPISEHNRLYWYRQTLGQGPEFLTYFQNEAQLEKSRLLSDRFSAERPKGSFSTLEIQRTEQGDSAMYLCASSSSRDRGLGANEKLFFGSGTQLSVL.

This clone was counted once. The chain carries TRBV7-9 and TRBJ2-3; D could derive from TRBD1 or TRBD2 (5 bases each). In germline, CDR1 is SEHNR, CDR2 FQNEAQ (reference sequence). Trimming took off 1 base at V and 2 bases at J, with 16 bases between the two ends. The CDR3 is 17 amino acids. The CDR3 sequence: CASSLGRGRRITDTQYF. CDR3 DNA: TGTGCCAGCAGCTTAGGACGGGGCCGCCGTATCACAGATACGCAGTATTTT.

This rearrangement joins TRBV18 to TRBJ2-2, with 7 bases aligning to TRBD2. The CDR3 has 15 amino acids. Germline values: CDR1 KGHSH, CDR2 LQKENI. V was pared by 3 bases and J by 1 base, with 2 bases of the junction left unmatched. CDR3 nucleotides: TGTGCCAGCTCACCCGGACTAGTGAACACCGGGGAGCTGTTTTTT. This sequence encodes CASSPGLVNTGELFF. Variable domain in full (rest from reference TRBV18 and TRBJ2-2): NAGVMQNPRHLVRRRGQEARLRCSPMKGHSHVYWYRQLPEEGLKFMVYLQKENIIDESGMPKERFSAEFPKEGPSILRIQQVVRGDSAAYFCASSPGLVNTGELFFGEGSRLTVL.

The J gene is TRBJ1-4, the V gene TRBV5-4, with 9 bases lining up with TRBD1. With 4 bases clipped from V and 1 base from J, the junction kept 8 bases outside the gene matches. CDR1 is SGHNT, CDR2 YYREEE, per germline (reference sequence). The CDR3 consists of 17 residues. The CDR3 nucleotides are TGTGCCAGCAGCAAGGGACAGGGTTTAGGAACTAATGAAAAACTGTTTTTT. Amino acids: CASSKGQGLGTNEKLFF.